This is a list of T cell receptor beta chains from one sample in a study of vaccination and CD4 T cells after COVID-19. Their antigens remain unidentified. In TCRdb, the PCR reads were re-called with MiXCR into one record per CDR3 protein. The sample contains 7,500 to 9,000 distinct CDR3 sequences, 51% of which appear only once. Source material: CD4+ T cells from blood, cultured in vitro. These receptors were collected from a human donor who had recovered from COVID-19. CDR3s include the opening cysteine and the closing phenylalanine or tryptophan. Fields, in order: J gene, clone size, V gene, D gene, CDR3 DNA, CDR3 protein. D genes are given only for firm matches. The size field is filled for only some rows; it gives once, few, many or a size class.

>TRBJ1-2|few|TRBV20-1|-
TGCAGTGCTGAAGTCCGTGCTGGCTACACCTTC
CSAEVRAGYTF
>TRBJ2-7|-|TRBV20-1|-
TGCAGTGCTAGAGGCCCGACTAACCACCTCGCTGAGCAGTACTTC
CSARGPTNHLAEQYF
>TRBJ1-1|-|TRBV18|-
TGTGCCAGCTCACCACCTAGTCTCAGGGACCCTGAAGCTTTCTTT
CASSPPSLRDPEAFF
>TRBJ2-3|-|TRBV7-2|TRBD1
TGTGCCAGCAGACAGGGACAGGGTTCGGGAGATACGCAGTATTTT
CASRQGQGSGDTQYF
>TRBJ2-5|few|TRBV7-9|TRBD2
TGTGCCAGCAGCTTTGTCGGGGGGGGCCGGGAGACCCAGTACTTC
CASSFVGGGRETQYF
>TRBJ2-1|-|TRBV15|-
TGTGCCACCAGCAGAGCTCTAGATCCAGCTGAGCAGTTCTTC
CATSRALDPAEQFF
>TRBJ1-1|few|TRBV23-1|-
TGCGCCAGCGGGGGATATAAGAACACTGAAGCTTTCTTT
CASGGYKNTEAFF
>TRBJ1-6|-|TRBV30|TRBD1
TGTGCCTGGGGACAGGGGTTATCACCCCTCCACTTT
CAWGQGLSPLHF
>TRBJ2-5|-|TRBV24-1|-
TGTGCCACCAGTGATTTGAGGGCGGGAGAGACCCAGTACTTC
CATSDLRAGETQYF
>TRBJ2-1|-|TRBV11-3|TRBD2
TGTGCCAGCAGCTTAGGAGGGACTAGCGGGGGAGTGAATGAGCAGTTCTTC
CASSLGGTSGGVNEQFF
>TRBJ2-5|few|TRBV15|TRBD2
TGTGCCACCAGCGGGGACTATACTCAAGAGACCCAGTACTTC
CATSGDYTQETQYF
>TRBJ2-5|-|TRBV15|TRBD2
TGTGCCACCAGCAGAGGAGTAGCGGGGTTGGGCCAAGAGACCCAGTACTTC
CATSRGVAGLGQETQYF
>TRBJ1-6|-|TRBV27|TRBD1
TGTGCCAGCAGGCTTAAGGCAGGGGGTACCTCACCCCTCCACTTT
CASRLKAGGTSPLHF